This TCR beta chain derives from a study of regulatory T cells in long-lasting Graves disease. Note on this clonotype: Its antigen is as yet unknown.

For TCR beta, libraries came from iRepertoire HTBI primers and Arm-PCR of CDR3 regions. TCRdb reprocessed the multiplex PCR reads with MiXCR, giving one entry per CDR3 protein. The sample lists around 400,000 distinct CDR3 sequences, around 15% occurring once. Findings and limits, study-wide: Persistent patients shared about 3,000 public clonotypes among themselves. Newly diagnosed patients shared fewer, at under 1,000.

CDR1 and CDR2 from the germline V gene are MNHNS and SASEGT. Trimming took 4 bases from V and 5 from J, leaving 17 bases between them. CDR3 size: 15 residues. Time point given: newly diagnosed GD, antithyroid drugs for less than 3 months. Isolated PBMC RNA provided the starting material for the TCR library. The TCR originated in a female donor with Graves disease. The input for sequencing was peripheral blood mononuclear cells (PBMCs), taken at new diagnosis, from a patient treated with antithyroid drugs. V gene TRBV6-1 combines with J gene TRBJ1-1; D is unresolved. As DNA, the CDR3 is TGTGCCAGCAGTGGGGCGCGCCTTCCGAGGACTGAAGCTTTCTTT. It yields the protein CASSGARLPRTEAFF.